This T cell receptor (beta chain) was retrieved from a study of blood T cell repertoires in COVID-19. The overall study: Donors in the United States, Italy and Spain gave samples during acute or convalescent COVID-19.

Some clones are missing from TCRdb's copy, which holds only in-frame ones; the method was immunoSEQ multiplex PCR. Seen here are 340,000 or so clones, 65% to 85% observed once, and the top ten hold just under 3%. The CDR3 length is 14 residues. V lost 2 bases to trimming and J lost 8 bases, with 14 bases between them. Germline V gene lookup returns CDR1 SGHRS and CDR2 YFSETQ. This clone was recorded only once. This receptor was obtained from a man aged 30 to 39 with active or convalescent COVID-19. Sequenced material: peripheral blood. This sequence joins TRBV5-1 and TRBJ2-4, with D maybe TRBD1 (6 bases). The CDR3 loop is CASSLTGWRDIQYF. The CDR3 coding sequence is TGCGCCAGCAGCTTAACAGGGTGGAGAGACATTCAGTACTTC.